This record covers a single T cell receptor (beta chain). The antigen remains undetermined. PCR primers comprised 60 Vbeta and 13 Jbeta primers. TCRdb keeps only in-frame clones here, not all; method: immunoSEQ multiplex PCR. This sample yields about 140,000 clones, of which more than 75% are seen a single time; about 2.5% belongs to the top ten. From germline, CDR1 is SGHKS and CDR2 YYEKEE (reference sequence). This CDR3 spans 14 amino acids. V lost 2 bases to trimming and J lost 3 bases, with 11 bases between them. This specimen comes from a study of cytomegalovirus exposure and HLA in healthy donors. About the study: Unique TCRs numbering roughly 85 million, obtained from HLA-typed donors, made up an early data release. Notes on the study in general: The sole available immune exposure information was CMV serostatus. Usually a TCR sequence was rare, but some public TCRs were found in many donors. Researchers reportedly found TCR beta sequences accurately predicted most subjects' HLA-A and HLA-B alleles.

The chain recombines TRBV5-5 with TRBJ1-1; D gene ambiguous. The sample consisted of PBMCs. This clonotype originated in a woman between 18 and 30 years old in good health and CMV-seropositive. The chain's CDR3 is CASSLRGLDTEAFF. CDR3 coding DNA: TGTGCCAGCAGCTTAAGAGGACTTGACACTGAAGCTTTCTTT.